The clone carrying this T cell receptor beta chain was seen a handful of times. This sample is drawn from a study of early T cells in non-severe SARS-CoV-2 infection. TCRdb reanalysed the 5' RACE reads using MiXCR and keeps one entry per CDR3 protein. Here the sample spans tens of thousands of distinct CDR3 sequences, over 20% being singletons. This specimen consisted of whole blood, obtained at baseline. The receptor was isolated from an adult who was a healthcare worker with PCR-confirmed SARS-CoV-2 infection or an uninfected control (not recorded which).

Written as DNA, the CDR3 is TGTGCCAGCAGTTTGGGCAGGGGAGGCTCACCCCTCCACTTT. Its protein product is CASSLGRGGSPLHF. The chain has TRBV27 and TRBJ1-6; TRBD1 is a possible D gene (6 bases). Looked up from germline, CDR1 is MNHEY and CDR2 is SMNVEV (reference sequence). The CDR3 spans 14 residues. V was pared by 3 bases and J by 10 bases, with 13 bases between.